The present entry profiles one T cell receptor (beta chain) with its context. Here immunoSEQ multiplex PCR was the method, and the copy in TCRdb shows in-frame clones only, minus some. The table records about 170,000 clones, 85% to 90% of them present only once. The data derive from a study of T cell responses to AZD1222 COVID-19 vaccine. Looking at the study overall: The analysis combined second doses at about 4 or about 12 weeks.

CDR1 and CDR2 (germline): SGDLS, YYNGEE. The CDR3 totals 14 residues. The V segment lost 2 bases and the J segment 3 bases; nucleotides outside the gene matches: 3. The rearrangement uses TRBV9 and TRBJ2-7, with 9 bases matching TRBD1. This receptor was identified in an adult in good health. The material was peripheral blood, obtained on day 0 of AZD1222 vaccination. Here the CDR3 DNA reads TGTGCCAGCAGCGTGGGACAGGGAGTCTACGAGCAGTACTTC. Protein product: CASSVGQGVYEQYF.